This entry concerns a single T cell receptor beta chain. The sample originates from a study of blood T cell repertoires in COVID-19. Looking at the study overall: From T cells, B-cell-depleted T cells, or PBMCs came the material, which was cDNA or gDNA.

Seattle enrolled patients during active infection and tracked them longitudinally. Trimming cost V 0 bases and J 4 bases, with 10 bases left between them. The germline V gene encodes CDR1 KGHSH and CDR2 LQKENI. This CDR3 comprises 14 residues. In the authors' workflow: Quantification of nucleated cells was approximated via reference gene primer amplification. The protocol was immunoSEQ multiplex PCR, while the TCRdb copy is restricted to in-frame clones and leaves out a portion. The DNA was the basis for D and trimming; V, J and clone size are from that table. In the table there are some 220,000 clones, almost 85% of which are singletons.

This clonotype was obtained from a man aged 50 or older with COVID-19, enrolled during active disease. Material: peripheral blood. The chain is built from TRBV18 and TRBJ2-7; D might be TRBD1 (5 bases). The CDR3 nucleotides are TGTGCCAGCTCACCACCCTTCCGACAGTACGAGCAGTACTTC. Protein sequence: CASSPPFRQYEQYF.